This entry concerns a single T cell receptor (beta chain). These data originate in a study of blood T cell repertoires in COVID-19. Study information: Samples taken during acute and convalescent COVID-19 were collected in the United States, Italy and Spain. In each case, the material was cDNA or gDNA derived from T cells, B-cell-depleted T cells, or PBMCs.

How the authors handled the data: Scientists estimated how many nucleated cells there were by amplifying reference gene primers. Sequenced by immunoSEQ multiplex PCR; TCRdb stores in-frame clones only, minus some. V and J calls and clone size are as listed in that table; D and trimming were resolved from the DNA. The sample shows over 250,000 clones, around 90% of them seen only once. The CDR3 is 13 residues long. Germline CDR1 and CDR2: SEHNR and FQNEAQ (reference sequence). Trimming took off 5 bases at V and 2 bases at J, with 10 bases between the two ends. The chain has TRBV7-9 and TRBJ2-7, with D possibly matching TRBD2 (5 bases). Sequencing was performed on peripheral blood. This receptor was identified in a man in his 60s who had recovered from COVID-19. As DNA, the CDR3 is TGTGCCAGCAGCCCAGAGGGAACCTACGAGCAGTACTTC. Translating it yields CASSPEGTYEQYF.